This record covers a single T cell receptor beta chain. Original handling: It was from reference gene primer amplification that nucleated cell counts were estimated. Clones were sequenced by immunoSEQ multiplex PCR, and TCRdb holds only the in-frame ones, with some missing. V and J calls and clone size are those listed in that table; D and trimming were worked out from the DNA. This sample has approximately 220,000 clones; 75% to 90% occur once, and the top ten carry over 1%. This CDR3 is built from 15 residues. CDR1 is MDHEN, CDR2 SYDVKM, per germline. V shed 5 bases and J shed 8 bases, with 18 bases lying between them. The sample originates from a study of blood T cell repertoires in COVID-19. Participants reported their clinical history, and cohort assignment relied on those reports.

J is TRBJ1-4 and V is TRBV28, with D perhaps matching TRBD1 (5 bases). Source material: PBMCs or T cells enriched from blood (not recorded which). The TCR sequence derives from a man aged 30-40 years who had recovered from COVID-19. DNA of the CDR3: TGTGCCAGCAGTCCCGGGGGAAGTGGAATAGAAAAACTGTTTTTT. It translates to CASSPGGSGIEKLFF.